The sequence of this T cell receptor (beta chain) was determined in a study of long-term antiretroviral therapy in people with HIV. Assay version v3.0 of immunoSEQ was used, and it was run at survey level. Sequenced by immunoSEQ multiplex PCR; TCRdb stores in-frame clones only, minus some. The sample records tens of thousands of clones, about 90% being singletons. This TCR was recovered from a man between 25 and 39 years old with HIV. The material was unsorted PBMCs, obtained more than 4.3 years after starting antiretroviral therapy.

The CDR3 coding sequence is TGTGCCAGCAGCTTCGGTGGCGGAAACATTCAGTACTTC. Protein product: CASSFGGGNIQYF. The J gene is TRBJ2-4, the V gene TRBV5-4, with D uncertain. The CDR3 is 13 residues long. Trimming stripped 2 bases from V and 6 bases from J, with 9 bases between. Germline V lookup: CDR1 SGHNT, CDR2 YYREEE (reference sequence).